The source of this T cell receptor beta chain is a study of blood T cell repertoires in COVID-19. Ages ranged from about 18 to 89 years, with residence in approximately 25 US areas. Two negative PCRs, clearance, or symptom resolution were required of recovered Cohort 3 donors. The V gene's germline CDR1 is GTSNPN and CDR2 SVGIG (reference sequence). CDR3 length: 13 amino acids. Trimming shortened V by 1 base and J by 4 bases, and 10 bases separated the two germline ends. TCRdb's copy holds only in-frame clones and misses some; the assay was immunoSEQ multiplex PCR. This sample has 150,000 to 250,000 clones, with 80% to 90% found just once.

Sequenced input: PBMCs or T cells enriched from blood (not recorded which). The rearrangement links TRBV30 to TRBJ1-2, with TRBD1 as a possible D gene (5 bases). This sequence was found in a middle-aged man who had recovered from COVID-19. The CDR3 nucleotides read TGTGCCTGGAGTGACGGGGGGACCTATGGCTACACCTTC. It yields the protein CAWSDGGTYGYTF. The full variable domain, its missing parts supplied by reference TRBV30 and TRBJ1-2, is SQTIHQWPATLVQPVGSPLSLECTVEGTSNPNLYWYRQAAGRGLQLLFYSVGIGQISSEVPQNLSASRPQDRQFILSSKKLLLSDSGFYLCAWSDGGTYGYTFGSGTRLTVV.